Here is one T cell receptor beta chain with its context. Its antigen remains unidentified. The donors (healthy individuals) were bone marrow donors. In the PCR, 60 Vbeta and 13 Jbeta primers were used. Assay: immunoSEQ multiplex PCR; the TCRdb copy retains only in-frame clones and omits some. The data hold around 64,000 clones, with around 78% observed a single time. This entry belongs to a study of cytomegalovirus exposure and HLA in healthy donors. Study-level results: As a later analysis showed, a missense DCLRE1C variant was linked to trimming of TCR beta V- and J-genes. Immune exposure data for these donors was limited to CMV serostatus. A later analysis reportedly identified an Asian-associated ancestry cluster as carrying fewer N-insertions than the approximately 730-donor mean.

This clonotype was obtained from a man between 18 and 29 years old in good health and CMV-seropositive. Sample: PBMCs.

The CDR3 sequence: CASSVEGRANEKLFF. The DNA for the CDR3 is TGTGCCAGCAGCGTAGAGGGCAGGGCTAATGAAAAACTGTTTTTT. This chain connects TRBV9 to TRBJ1-4; maybe TRBD1 (5 bases). V was pared by 0 bases and J by 3 bases, with 9 bases between. CDR3 size: 15 residues. Germline-derived CDR1 and CDR2 are SGDLS and YYNGEE.